What follows are 12 T cell receptor beta chains derived from one specimen sequenced in a study of shared clonotypes between healthy human individuals. Clones were sequenced by immunoSEQ multiplex PCR, and TCRdb holds only the in-frame ones, with some missing. The repertoire holds fewer than 550,000 clones, with roughly 85% as singletons. Sequences were obtained from PBMCs. The receptors shown here come from a woman aged 40 to 50 in good health. Some clones in this sample may be carry-over from other donors' samples.

For this clone: Other DNA sequences in the same sample also yield this CDR3. The chain is built from TRBV7-2 and TRBJ1-4; D gene unclear. This CDR3 comprises 13 residues. CDR1 and CDR2 (germline): SGHTA, FQGNSA. Trimming stripped 3 bases from V and 5 bases from J, with 7 bases between. CDR3 DNA: TGTGCCAGCAGCTTTGGCGGAAATGAAAAACTGTTTTTT. Its translation: CASSFGGNEKLFF.

For the CDR3, the DNA is TGTGCCAGTAGTACCCGACAGACCAACTCCTACGAGCAGTACTTC. Protein: CASSTRQTNSYEQYF. V and J are TRBV19 and TRBJ2-5; TRBD1 is a possible D gene (5 bases). The J call may be incorrect, as the DNA end agrees better with TRBJ2-7. The CDR3 length is 15 residues. From germline, CDR1 is LNHDA and CDR2 SQIVND (reference sequence).

J is TRBJ2-5 and V is TRBV7-2; the D gene is possibly TRBD2 (6 bases). Trimming took off 4 bases at V and 1 base at J, with 19 bases between the two ends. The CDR3 spans 17 residues. CDR1 SGHTA and CDR2 FQGNSA come from the germline V gene. The CDR3 here is CASSSPSRRGLQETQYF. In nucleotides, the CDR3 is TGTGCCAGCAGCTCTCCCTCCAGACGGGGACTCCAAGAGACCCAGTACTTC.

V gene TRBV7-6 combines with J gene TRBJ1-3, with D uncertain. Germline-derived CDR1 and CDR2 are SGHVS and FNYEAQ. This CDR3 comprises 16 residues. V gave up 1 base and J gave up 1 base, with 11 bases separating them. The CDR3 nucleotides read TGTGCCAGCAGCTTAGGGACCGCACATTCTGGAAACACCATATATTTT. Its translation is CASSLGTAHSGNTIYF. The whole variable domain, filled in from reference TRBV7-6 and TRBJ1-3, reads GAGVSQSPRYKVTKRGQDVALRCDPISGHVSLYWYRQALGQGPEFLTYFNYEAQQDKSGLPNDRFSAERPEGSISTLTIQRTEQRDSAMYRCASSLGTAHSGNTIYFGEGSWLTVV.

The chain combines TRBV6-5 with TRBJ2-7; D may be TRBD1 (6 bases). V lost 10 bases and J lost 3, with 16 bases in between. The CDR3 totals 13 residues. Germline V gives CDR1 MNHEY, CDR2 SVGAGI. The CDR3 loop reads CATKVGQSYEQYF. The DNA of the CDR3 is TGTGCCACCAAGGTTGGACAGAGCTACGAGCAGTACTTC.

The V and J genes are TRBV20-1 and TRBJ1-1; D is uncertain. Looked up from germline, CDR1 is DFQATT and CDR2 is SNEGSKA (reference sequence). V was clipped by 5 bases and J by 8 bases, with 12 bases between them. The CDR3 length is 11 residues. The CDR3 bases are TGCAGTGCTCCCCTCGCCGCGGAAGCTTTCTTT. Amino acids: CSAPLAAEAFF.

V gene TRBV15 combines with J gene TRBJ2-2; no clear D gene. The CDR3 contains 15 residues. CDR1 is LNHNV, CDR2 YYDKDF, per germline (reference sequence). The V end lost 2 bases, the J end lost 2 bases, and 9 bases lay between the germline ends. CDR3 sequence reads: CATSRKPQNTGELFF. The CDR3 bases are TGTGCCACCAGCAGAAAGCCCCAAAACACCGGGGAGCTGTTTTTT.

The count of this clone is one. The chain employs TRBV10-3 and TRBJ2-5; 7 bases map to TRBD2. V shed 0 bases, J shed 5 bases, and the junction held 9 bases outside the gene matches. The CDR3 spans 16 residues. The germline V gene encodes CDR1 ENHRY and CDR2 SYGVKD. The CDR3 DNA is TGTGCCATCAGTGAGTCGAGGGAGGGAGGCAGGGAGACCCAGTACTTC. Its translation is CAISESREGGRETQYF.

This chain links TRBV27 with TRBJ1-6; 8 positions agree with TRBD1. CDR3 length: 14 amino acids. The V gene's germline CDR1 is MNHEY and CDR2 SMNVEV (reference sequence). V trimming: 3 bases; J trimming: 6 bases; junction bases outside the gene matches: 1. CDR3 amino acids: CASSFRGPNSPLHF. In nucleotides, the CDR3 is TGTGCCAGCAGTTTCAGGGGGCCTAATTCACCCCTCCACTTT.

The chain couples TRBV10-2 to TRBJ1-4; no firm D call. CDR1 and CDR2 (germline): WSHSY, SAAADI. The CDR3 loop spans 12 amino acids. V lost 5 bases and J 3 bases, leaving 4 bases between the germline ends. The CDR3 loop reads CASSRANEKLFF. The CDR3 nucleotides are TGCGCCAGCAGTAGGGCTAATGAAAAACTGTTTTTT.

The gene calls are TRBV27 and TRBJ2-7, with D possibly TRBD1 on 5 matching bases. CDR1 is MNHEY, CDR2 SMNVEV, per germline (reference sequence). Trimming left V 2 bases short and J 0 bases short, with 14 bases between. This CDR3 comprises 16 residues. The CDR3 coding sequence is TGTGCCAGCAGTTTACCCAAGTACAGGAGCTCCTACGAGCAGTACTTC. It yields the protein CASSLPKYRSSYEQYF.

J is TRBJ1-2 and V is TRBV20-1; D gene unclear. The CDR3 is 11 residues long. Germline loops: CDR1 DFQATT, CDR2 SNEGSKA (reference sequence). V dropped 3 bases and J dropped 5 bases, with 7 bases sitting between them. CDR3 in DNA: TGCAGTGCTAGTATACGGTATGGCTACACCTTC. Protein product: CSASIRYGYTF.